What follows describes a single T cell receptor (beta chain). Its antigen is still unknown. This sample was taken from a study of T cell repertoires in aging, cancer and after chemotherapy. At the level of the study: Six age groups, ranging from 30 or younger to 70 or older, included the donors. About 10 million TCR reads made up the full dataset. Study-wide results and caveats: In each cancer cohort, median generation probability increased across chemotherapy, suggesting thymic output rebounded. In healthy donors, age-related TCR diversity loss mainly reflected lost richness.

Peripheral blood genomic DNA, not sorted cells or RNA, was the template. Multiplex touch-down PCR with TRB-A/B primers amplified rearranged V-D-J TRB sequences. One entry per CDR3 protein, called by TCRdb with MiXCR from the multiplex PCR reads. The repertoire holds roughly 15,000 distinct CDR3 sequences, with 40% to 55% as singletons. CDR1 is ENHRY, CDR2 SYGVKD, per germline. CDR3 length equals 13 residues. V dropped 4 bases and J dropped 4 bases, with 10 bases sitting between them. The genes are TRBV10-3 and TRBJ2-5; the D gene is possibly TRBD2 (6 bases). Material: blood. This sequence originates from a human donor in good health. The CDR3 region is CAISVGGGETQYF. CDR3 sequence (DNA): TGTGCCATCAGTGTTGGGGGAGGAGAGACCCAGTACTTC.